This T cell receptor beta chain stems from a study of cytomegalovirus exposure and HLA in healthy donors. Study observations and caveats: In an earlier analysis, productive rearrangement rates for most beta V segments clustered near 87% or 30%. Presence/absence analyses assumed roughly uniform sequencing depth across donors.

Donors were ostensibly healthy at sampling, although undocumented immune exposures were probable. In the case of this clone: Its specificity is not known.

The PCR employed 60 Vbeta primers together with 13 Jbeta primers. Here immunoSEQ multiplex PCR was the method, and the copy in TCRdb shows in-frame clones only, minus some. The sample lists about 120,000 clones, 80% occurring once. Sequencing was done on a sample of PBMCs. The source of this sequence is a female donor in good health and CMV-seropositive.

The CDR3 loop is CASSLYARGYYGYTF. The CDR3 coding sequence is TGTGCCAGCAGTTTATATGCCAGGGGATACTATGGCTACACCTTC. The chain carries TRBV27 and TRBJ1-2, with D perhaps TRBD1 (6 bases). Trimming stripped 1 base from V and 3 bases from J, with 12 bases between. The CDR3 has 15 amino acids. Germline V gene sequence: CDR1 MNHEY, CDR2 SMNVEV (reference sequence).